This T cell receptor (beta chain) is from a study of regulatory T cells in long-lasting Graves disease. Study as a whole: Persistence in Graves' disease denoted antithyroid drug use beyond 5 years alongside positive TSH receptor antibodies. Study-level results: Newly diagnosed Graves' patients exceeded persistent ones in TCR diversity. TRBV28 was favored in persistent disease, as were TRBJ1-2 and TRBJ2-5.

TCR beta libraries were built with iRepertoire HTBI primers and Arm-PCR of CDR3 regions. TCRdb processed the multiplex PCR reads anew with MiXCR; each CDR3 protein has one entry. The repertoire consists of 400,000 to 500,000 distinct CDR3 sequences, with around a fifth occurring once and the leading ten covering 14%. Comments on this clonotype: Antigen unknown.

Time point in this sample: persistent/refractory GD, antithyroid drugs over 5 years with positive TRAb. Extracted PBMC RNA gave rise to the TCR library. Guidelines of the American Thyroid Association were used to diagnose Graves' disease. The CDR3 contains 16 residues. Trimming took off 2 bases at V and 2 bases at J, with 14 bases between the two ends. Per the germline V gene, CDR1 is SGHAT and CDR2 is FQDESV (reference sequence). The sequenced sample was peripheral blood mononuclear cells (PBMCs), obtained when the disease was refractory, from a patient treated with antithyroid drugs. The rearrangement uses TRBV11-1 and TRBJ2-3; no clear D. The receptor was derived from a female donor with Graves disease. CDR3 sequence: CASSLYTAGPTDTQYF. The CDR3 region has the DNA TGTGCCAGCAGCTTATACACGGCCGGACCCACAGATACGCAGTATTTT.